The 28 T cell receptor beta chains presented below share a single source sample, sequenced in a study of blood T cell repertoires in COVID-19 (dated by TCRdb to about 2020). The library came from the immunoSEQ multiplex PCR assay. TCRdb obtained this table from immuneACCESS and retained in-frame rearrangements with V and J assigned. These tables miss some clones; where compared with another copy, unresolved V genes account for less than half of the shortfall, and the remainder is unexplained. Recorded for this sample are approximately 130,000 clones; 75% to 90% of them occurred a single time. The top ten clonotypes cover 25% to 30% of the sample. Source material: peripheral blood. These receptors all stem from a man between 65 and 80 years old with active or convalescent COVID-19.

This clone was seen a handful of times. CDR3 region: CASSQERGLETSSYNSPLHF. As DNA, the CDR3 is TGCGCCAGCAGCCAAGAAAGAGGGCTAGAGACGAGCTCCTATAATTCACCCCTCCACTTT. The rearrangement joins TRBV4-1 to TRBJ1-6; no reliable D call. CDR3 length: 20 residues. V lost 0 bases, J lost 0 bases, and 18 bases lay in between. The germline V gene encodes CDR1 MGHRA and CDR2 YSYEKL.

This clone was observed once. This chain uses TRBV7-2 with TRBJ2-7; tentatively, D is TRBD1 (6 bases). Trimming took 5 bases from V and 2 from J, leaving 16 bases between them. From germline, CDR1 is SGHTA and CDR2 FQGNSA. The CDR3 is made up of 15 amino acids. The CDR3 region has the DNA TGTGCCAGCAGCGAGGGGGTGACAGGCCCCTACGAGCAGTACTTC. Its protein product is CASSEGVTGPYEQYF.

The CDR3 region has the DNA TGCGCCAGCAGCTTGGAAGGTAGCGGGAGAACCCAAGAGACCCAGTACTTC. Protein: CASSLEGSGRTQETQYF. The rearrangement uses TRBV5-1 and TRBJ2-5; 9 bases match TRBD2. Germline V CDR1 and CDR2: SGHRS, YFSETQ. This CDR3 has 17 amino acids. J gave up 1 base and V 0 bases, and 7 bases lay outside the gene matches.

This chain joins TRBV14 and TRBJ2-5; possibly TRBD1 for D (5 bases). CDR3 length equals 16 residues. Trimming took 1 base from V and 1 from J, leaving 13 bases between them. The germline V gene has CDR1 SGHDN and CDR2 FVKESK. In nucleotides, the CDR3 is TGTGCCAGCAGCCAAGTTAATAGGGGTCTCCAAGAGACCCAGTACTTC. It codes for CASSQVNRGLQETQYF.

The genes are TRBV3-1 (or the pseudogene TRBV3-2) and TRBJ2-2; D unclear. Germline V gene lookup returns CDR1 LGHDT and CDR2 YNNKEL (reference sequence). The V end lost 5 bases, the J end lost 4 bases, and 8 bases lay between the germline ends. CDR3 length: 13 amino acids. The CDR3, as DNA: TGTGCCAGCAGCACGGGTGGCACCGGGGAGCTGTTTTTT. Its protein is CASSTGGTGELFF.

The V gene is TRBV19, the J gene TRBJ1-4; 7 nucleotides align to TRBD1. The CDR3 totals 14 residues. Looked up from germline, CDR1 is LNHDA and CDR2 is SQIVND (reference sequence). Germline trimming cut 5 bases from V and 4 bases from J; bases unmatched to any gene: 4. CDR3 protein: CASSQGGLNEKLFF. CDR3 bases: TGTGCCAGTAGTCAGGGGGGCCTTAATGAAAAACTGTTTTTT.

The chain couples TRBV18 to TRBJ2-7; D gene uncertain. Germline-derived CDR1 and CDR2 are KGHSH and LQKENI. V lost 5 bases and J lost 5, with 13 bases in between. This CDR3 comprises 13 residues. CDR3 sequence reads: CASSSRALNEQYF. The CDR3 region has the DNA TGTGCCAGCTCATCTCGCGCTTTGAACGAGCAGTACTTC.

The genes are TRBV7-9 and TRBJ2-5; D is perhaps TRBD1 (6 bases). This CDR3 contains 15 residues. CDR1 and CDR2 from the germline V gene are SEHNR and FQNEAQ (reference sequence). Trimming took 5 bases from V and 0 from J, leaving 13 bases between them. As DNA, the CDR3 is TGTGCCAGCAGCGCTGGACAGACGAACCAAGAGACCCAGTACTTC. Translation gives CASSAGQTNQETQYF.

The CDR3 bases are TGCGCCAGCAGCTTGAATCCAGGGCCCTATGGCTACACCTTC. It specifies CASSLNPGPYGYTF. This chain connects TRBV5-1 to TRBJ1-2, with D tentatively TRBD1 (5 bases). V lost 1 base to trimming and J lost 4 bases, with 11 bases between them. The germline gives CDR1 SGHRS, CDR2 YFSETQ. This CDR3 is 14 amino acids long.

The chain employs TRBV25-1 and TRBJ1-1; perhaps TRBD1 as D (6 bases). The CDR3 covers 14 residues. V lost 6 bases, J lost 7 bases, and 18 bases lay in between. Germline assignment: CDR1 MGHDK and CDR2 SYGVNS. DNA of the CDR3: TGTGCCAGCAGGGGCCCCGGACAGCACTTTGAAGCTTTCTTT. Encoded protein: CASRGPGQHFEAFF.

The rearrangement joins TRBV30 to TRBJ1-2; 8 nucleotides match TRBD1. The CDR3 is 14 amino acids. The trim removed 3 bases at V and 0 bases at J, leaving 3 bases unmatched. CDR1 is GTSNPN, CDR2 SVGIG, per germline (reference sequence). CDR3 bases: TGTGCCTGGAGCCCAGGGGGCTCTAACTATGGCTACACCTTC. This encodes CAWSPGGSNYGYTF.

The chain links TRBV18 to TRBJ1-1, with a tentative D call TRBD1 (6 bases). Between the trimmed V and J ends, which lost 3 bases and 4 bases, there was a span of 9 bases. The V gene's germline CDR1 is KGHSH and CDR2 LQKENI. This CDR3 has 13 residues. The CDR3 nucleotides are TGTGCCAGCTCACCGCAGGGGTCCACTGAAGCTTTCTTT. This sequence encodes CASSPQGSTEAFF.

CDR3 protein: CASSPRTGETQYF. CDR3 sequence (DNA): TGTGCCAGCAGCCCGCGGACGGGGGAGACCCAGTACTTC. V is TRBV7-9 and J is TRBJ2-5; maybe TRBD2 (5 bases). This CDR3 comprises 13 residues. The germline V gene has CDR1 SEHNR and CDR2 FQNEAQ (reference sequence). V lost 5 bases, J lost 5 bases, and 12 bases lay in between.

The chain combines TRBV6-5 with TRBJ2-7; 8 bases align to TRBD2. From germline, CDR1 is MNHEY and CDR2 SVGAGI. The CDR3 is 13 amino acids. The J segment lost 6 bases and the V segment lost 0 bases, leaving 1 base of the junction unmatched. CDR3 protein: CASSYSTSGEQYF. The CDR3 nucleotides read TGTGCCAGCAGTTACTCAACTAGCGGCGAGCAGTACTTC.

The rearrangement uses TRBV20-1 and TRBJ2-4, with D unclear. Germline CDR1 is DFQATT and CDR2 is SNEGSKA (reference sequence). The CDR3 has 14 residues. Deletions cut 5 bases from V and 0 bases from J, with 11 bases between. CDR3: CSAGGSVAKNIQYF. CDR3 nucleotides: TGCAGTGCTGGTGGGTCGGTAGCCAAAAACATTCAGTACTTC.

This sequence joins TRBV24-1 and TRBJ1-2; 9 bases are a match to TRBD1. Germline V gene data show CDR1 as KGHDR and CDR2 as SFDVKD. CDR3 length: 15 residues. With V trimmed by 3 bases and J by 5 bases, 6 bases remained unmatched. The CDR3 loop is CATSDVGQGTYGYTF. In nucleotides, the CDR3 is TGTGCCACCAGTGATGTCGGACAGGGGACATATGGCTACACCTTC.

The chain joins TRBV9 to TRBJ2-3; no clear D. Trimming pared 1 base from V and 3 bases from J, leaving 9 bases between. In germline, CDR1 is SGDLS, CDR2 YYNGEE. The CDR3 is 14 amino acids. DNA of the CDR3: TGTGCCAGCAGCGTAAACCTACCTACAGATACGCAGTATTTT. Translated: CASSVNLPTDTQYF.

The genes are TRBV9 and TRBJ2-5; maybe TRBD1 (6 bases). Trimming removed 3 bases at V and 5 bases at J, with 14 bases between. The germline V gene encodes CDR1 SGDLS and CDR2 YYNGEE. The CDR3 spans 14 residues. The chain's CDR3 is CASSGDRFQETQYF. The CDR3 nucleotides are TGTGCCAGCAGCGGTGACAGGTTTCAGGAGACCCAGTACTTC.

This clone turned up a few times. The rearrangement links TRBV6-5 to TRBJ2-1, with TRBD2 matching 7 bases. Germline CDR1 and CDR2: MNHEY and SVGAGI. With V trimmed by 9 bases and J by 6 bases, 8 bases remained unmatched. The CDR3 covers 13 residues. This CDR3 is CASSGSVSNEQFF. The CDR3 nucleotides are TGTGCCAGTAGCGGGTCTGTATCCAATGAGCAGTTCTTC.

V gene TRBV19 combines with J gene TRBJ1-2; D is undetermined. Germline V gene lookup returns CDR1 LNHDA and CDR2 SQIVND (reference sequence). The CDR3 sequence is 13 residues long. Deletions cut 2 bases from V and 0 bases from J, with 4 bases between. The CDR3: CASSINTNYGYTF. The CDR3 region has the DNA TGTGCCAGTAGTATAAATACTAACTATGGCTACACCTTC.

The CDR3 bases are TGTGCCAGCAGTTACGGGGAGGGCAATCAGCCCCAGCATTTT. Translated: CASSYGEGNQPQHF. The chain uses TRBV6-5 and TRBJ1-5; D not resolved. Trimming shortened V by 2 bases and J by 2 bases, and 7 bases separated the two germline ends. Germline V gene data show CDR1 as MNHEY and CDR2 as SVGAGI. The CDR3 loop spans 14 amino acids.

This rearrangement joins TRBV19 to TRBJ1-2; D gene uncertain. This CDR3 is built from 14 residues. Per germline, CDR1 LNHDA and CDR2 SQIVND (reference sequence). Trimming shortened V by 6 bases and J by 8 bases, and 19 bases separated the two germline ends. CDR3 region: CASRAQEGGGGYTF. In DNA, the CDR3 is TGTGCCAGTAGGGCTCAGGAAGGAGGAGGCGGCTACACCTTC.

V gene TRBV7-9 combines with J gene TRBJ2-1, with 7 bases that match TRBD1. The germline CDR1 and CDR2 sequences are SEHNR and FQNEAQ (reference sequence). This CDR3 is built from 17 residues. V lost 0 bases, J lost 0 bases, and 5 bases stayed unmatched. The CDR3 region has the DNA TGTGCCAGCAGCTTAGCGAGGGGGCTGGCCTCCTACAATGAGCAGTTCTTC. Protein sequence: CASSLARGLASYNEQFF.

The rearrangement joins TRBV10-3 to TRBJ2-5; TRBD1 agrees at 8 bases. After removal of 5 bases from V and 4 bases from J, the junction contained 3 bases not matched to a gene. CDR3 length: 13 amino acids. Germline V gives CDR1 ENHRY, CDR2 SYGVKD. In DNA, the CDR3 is TGTGCCATCAGTTCTGACAGGGGAGAGACCCAGTACTTC. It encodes CAISSDRGETQYF.

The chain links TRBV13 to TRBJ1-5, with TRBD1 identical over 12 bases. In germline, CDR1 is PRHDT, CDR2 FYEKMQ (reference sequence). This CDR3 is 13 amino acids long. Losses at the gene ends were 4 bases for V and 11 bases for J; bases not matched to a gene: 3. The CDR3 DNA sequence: TGTGCCAGCAGCTACGGGACAGGGGGCACCCAGCATTTT. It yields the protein CASSYGTGGTQHF.

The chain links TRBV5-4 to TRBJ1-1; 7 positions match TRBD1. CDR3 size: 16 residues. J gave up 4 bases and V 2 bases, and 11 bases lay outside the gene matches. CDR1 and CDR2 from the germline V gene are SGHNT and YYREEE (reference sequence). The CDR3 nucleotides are TGTGCCAGCAGCTTATCAGGCAGGGGGGATGGCACTGAAGCTTTCTTT. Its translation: CASSLSGRGDGTEAFF. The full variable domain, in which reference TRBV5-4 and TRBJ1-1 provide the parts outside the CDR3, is ETGVTQSPTHLIKTRGQQVTLRCSSQSGHNTVSWYQQALGQGPQFIFQYYREEENGRGNFPPRFSGLQFPNYSSELNVNALELDDSALYLCASSLSGRGDGTEAFFGQGTRLTVV.

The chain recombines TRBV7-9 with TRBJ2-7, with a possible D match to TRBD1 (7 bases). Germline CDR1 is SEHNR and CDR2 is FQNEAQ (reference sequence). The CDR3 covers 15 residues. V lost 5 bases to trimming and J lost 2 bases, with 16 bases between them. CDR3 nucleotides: TGTGCCAGCAGCGGCCGTGGAGGGGGCGCCTACGAGCAGTACTTC. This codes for CASSGRGGGAYEQYF.

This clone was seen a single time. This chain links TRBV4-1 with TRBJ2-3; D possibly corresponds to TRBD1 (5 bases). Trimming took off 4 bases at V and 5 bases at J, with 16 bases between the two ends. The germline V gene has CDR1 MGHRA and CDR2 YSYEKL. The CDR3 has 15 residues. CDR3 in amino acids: CASSRTPKGVDTQYF. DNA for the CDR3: TGCGCCAGCAGCCGGACCCCCAAAGGGGTAGATACGCAGTATTTT.